This T cell receptor beta chain was captured by sequencing in a study of T cells in Graves' hyperthyroidism and ophthalmopathy. Graves' hyperthyroidism is called stable when ophthalmopathy does not progress within 18 months. Amplified TCR beta CDR3 regions came from RNA transcripts. Using the HTBI primer set, a first-round RT-PCR was run on the TCR CDR3. MiXCR, run by TCRdb on the multiplex PCR reads, gives a single entry per CDR3 protein. The sample shows hundreds of thousands of distinct CDR3 sequences, less than 15% of them seen only once. What was sequenced was blood. The clonotype originates from a woman aged 18 to 35 with Graves' hyperthyroidism.

The CDR3 DNA sequence: TGTGCCAGCAGCTTAGCCCCCGCGGTAGCGGACCTCACAGATACGCAGTATTTT. Translated, it gives CASSLAPAVADLTDTQYF. The chain carries TRBV11-3 and TRBJ2-3; D possibly corresponds to TRBD2 (6 bases). CDR3 size: 18 residues. Trimming cost V 1 base and J 2 bases, with 19 bases left between them. CDR1 is SGHNT, CDR2 YENEEA, per germline.